This TCR beta chain is from a study of blood T cell repertoires in COVID-19. The wider study: COVID-19 samples from acute and convalescent phases originated in the United States, Italy and Spain. PBMCs, B-cell-depleted T cells, or T cells were the source of the cDNA or gDNA that made up the material.

In the authors' workflow: Estimates of nucleated cell counts were drawn from the amplification of reference gene primers. Assay used: immunoSEQ multiplex PCR; TCRdb lists only in-frame clones, some missing. V, J and clone size derive from that table, while D and trimming were established from the DNA sequence. The sample includes 70,000 to 100,000 clones, around nine tenths of them seen just once. Trimming stripped 0 bases from V and 0 bases from J, with 13 bases between. The CDR3 contains 17 residues. Germline V gene data show CDR1 as SGDLS and CDR2 as YYNGEE. The TCR was taken from an elderly woman with acute or convalescent COVID-19. The genes are TRBV9 and TRBJ1-3; no firm D call. The sequencing input was peripheral blood. For the CDR3, the DNA is TGTGCCAGCAGCGTAGGGTCAGGTCATAGCTCTGGAAACACCATATATTTT. Translating gives CASSVGSGHSSGNTIYF.